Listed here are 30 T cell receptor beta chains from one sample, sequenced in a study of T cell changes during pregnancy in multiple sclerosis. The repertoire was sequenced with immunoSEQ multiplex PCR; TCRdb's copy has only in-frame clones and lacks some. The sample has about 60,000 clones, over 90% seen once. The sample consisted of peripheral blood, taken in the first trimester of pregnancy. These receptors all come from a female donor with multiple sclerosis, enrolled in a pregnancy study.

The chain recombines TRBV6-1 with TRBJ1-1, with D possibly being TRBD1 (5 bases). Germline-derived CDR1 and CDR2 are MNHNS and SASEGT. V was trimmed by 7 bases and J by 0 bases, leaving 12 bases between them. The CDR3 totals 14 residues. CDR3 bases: TGTGCCAGCAACCCCCTAGGGGTGAACACTGAAGCTTTCTTT. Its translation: CASNPLGVNTEAFF.

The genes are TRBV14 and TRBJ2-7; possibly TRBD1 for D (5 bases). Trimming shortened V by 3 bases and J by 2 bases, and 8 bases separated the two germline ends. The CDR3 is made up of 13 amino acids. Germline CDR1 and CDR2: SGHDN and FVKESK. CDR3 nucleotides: TGTGCCAGCAGCCAGCAGGGCCCCTACGAGCAGTACTTC. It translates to CASSQQGPYEQYF.

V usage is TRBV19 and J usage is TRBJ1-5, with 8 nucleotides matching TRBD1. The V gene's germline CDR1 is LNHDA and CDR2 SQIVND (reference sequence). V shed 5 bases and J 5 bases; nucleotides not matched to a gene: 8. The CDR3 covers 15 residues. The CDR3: CASSSRTGYDQPQHF. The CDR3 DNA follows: TGTGCCAGTAGTTCCCGGACAGGGTACGATCAGCCCCAGCATTTT. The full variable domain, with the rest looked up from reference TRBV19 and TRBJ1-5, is DGGITQSPKYLFRKEGQNVTLSCEQNLNHDAMYWYRQDPGQGLRLIYYSQIVNDFQKGDIAEGYSVSREKKESFPLTVTSAQKNPTAFYLCASSSRTGYDQPQHFGDGTRLSIL.

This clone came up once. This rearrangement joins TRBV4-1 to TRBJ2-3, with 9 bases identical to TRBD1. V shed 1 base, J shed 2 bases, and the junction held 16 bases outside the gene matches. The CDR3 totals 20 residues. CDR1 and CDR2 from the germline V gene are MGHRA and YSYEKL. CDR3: CASSQATSGTGTINTDTQYF. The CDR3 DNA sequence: TGCGCCAGCAGCCAAGCCACTTCCGGGACAGGGACCATAAACACAGATACGCAGTATTTT.

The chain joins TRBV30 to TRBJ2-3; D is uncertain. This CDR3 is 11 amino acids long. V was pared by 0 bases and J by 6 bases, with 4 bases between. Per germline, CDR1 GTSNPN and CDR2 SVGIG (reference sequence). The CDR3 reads CAWSVGDTQYF. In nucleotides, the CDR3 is TGTGCCTGGAGTGTCGGTGATACGCAGTATTTT.

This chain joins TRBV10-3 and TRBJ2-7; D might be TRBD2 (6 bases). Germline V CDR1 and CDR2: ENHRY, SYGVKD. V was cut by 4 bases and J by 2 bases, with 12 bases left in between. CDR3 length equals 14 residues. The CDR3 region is CAISGASGAYEQYF. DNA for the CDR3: TGTGCCATCAGTGGGGCCTCGGGGGCCTACGAGCAGTACTTC.

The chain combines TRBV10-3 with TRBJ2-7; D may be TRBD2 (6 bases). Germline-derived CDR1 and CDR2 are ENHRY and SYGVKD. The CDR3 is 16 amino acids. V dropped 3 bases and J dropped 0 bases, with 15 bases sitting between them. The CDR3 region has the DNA TGTGCCATCAGTGACGGGTACCAGCGGGCCTCCTACGAGCAGTACTTC. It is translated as CAISDGYQRASYEQYF.

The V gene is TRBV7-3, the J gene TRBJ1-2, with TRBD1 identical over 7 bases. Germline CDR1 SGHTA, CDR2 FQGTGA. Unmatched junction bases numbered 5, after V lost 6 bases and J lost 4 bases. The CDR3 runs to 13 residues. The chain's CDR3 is CASSPDRAYGYTF. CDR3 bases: TGTGCCAGCAGTCCCGACAGGGCCTATGGCTACACCTTC.

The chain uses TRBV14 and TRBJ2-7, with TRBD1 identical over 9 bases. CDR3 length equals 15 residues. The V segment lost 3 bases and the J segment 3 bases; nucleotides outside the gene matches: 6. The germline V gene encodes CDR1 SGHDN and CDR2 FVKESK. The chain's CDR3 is CASSQGQGFYYEQYF. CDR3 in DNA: TGTGCCAGCAGCCAGGGACAGGGATTCTACTACGAGCAGTACTTC.

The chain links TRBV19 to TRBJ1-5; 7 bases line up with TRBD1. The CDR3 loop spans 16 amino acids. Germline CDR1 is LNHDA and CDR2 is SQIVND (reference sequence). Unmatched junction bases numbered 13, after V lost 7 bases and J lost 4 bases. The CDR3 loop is CASTRQGRLGNQPQHF. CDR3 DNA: TGTGCCAGTACCCGACAGGGAAGGCTGGGAAATCAGCCCCAGCATTTT. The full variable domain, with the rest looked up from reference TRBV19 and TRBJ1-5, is DGGITQSPKYLFRKEGQNVTLSCEQNLNHDAMYWYRQDPGQGLRLIYYSQIVNDFQKGDIAEGYSVSREKKESFPLTVTSAQKNPTAFYLCASTRQGRLGNQPQHFGDGTRLSIL.

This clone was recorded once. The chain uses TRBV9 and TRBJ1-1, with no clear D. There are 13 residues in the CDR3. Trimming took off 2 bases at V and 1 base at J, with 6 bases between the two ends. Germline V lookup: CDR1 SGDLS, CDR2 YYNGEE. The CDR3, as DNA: TGTGCCAGCAGCGTCGGTAGGAACACTGAAGCTTTCTTT. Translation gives CASSVGRNTEAFF. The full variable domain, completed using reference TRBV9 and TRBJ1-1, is DSGVTQTPKHLITATGQRVTLRCSPRSGDLSVYWYQQSLDQGLQFLIQYYNGEERAKGNILERFSAQQFPDLHSELNLSSLELGDSALYFCASSVGRNTEAFFGQGTRLTVV.

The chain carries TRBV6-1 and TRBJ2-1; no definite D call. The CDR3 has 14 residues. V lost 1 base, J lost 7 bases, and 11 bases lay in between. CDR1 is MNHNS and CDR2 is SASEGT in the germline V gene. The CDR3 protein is CASSEGGSRNEQFF. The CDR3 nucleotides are TGTGCCAGCAGTGAAGGAGGCAGTCGTAATGAGCAGTTCTTC.

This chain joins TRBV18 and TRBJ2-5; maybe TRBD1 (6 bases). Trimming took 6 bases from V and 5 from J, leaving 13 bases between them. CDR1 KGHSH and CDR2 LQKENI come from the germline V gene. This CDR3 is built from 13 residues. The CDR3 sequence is CASSNRDSETQYF. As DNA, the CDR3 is TGTGCCAGCTCGAACAGGGATTCGGAGACCCAGTACTTC.

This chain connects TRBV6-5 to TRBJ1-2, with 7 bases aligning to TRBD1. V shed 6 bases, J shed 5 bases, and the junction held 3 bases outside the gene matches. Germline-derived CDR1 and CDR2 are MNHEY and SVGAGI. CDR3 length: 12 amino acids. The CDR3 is CASSTRGYGYTF. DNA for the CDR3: TGTGCCAGCAGCACCAGGGGGTATGGCTACACCTTC.

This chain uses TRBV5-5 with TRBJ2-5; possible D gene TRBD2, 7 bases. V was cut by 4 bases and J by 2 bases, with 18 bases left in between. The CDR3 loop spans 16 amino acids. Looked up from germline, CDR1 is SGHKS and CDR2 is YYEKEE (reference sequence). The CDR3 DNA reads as TGTGCCAGCAGCCCCCCCGAGGGGGGAGGGCAAGAGACCCAGTACTTC. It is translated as CASSPPEGGGQETQYF.

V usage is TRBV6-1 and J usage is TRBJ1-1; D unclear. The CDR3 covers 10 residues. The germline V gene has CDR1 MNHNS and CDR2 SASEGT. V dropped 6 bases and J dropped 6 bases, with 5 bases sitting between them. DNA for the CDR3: TGTGCCAGCAGAATATCTGAAGCTTTCTTT. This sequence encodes CASRISEAFF.

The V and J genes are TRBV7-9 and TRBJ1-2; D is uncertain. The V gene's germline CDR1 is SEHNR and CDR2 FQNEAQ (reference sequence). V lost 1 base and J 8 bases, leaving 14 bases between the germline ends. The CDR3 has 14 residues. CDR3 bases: TGTGCCAGCAGCTTAGGGGCGGGCAGACAAGGCTACACCTTC. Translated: CASSLGAGRQGYTF.

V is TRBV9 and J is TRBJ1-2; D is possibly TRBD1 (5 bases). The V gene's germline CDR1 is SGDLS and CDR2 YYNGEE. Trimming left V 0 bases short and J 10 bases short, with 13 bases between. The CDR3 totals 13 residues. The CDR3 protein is CASSVDAREVYTF. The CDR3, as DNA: TGTGCCAGCAGCGTAGATGCCAGGGAGGTCTACACCTTC.

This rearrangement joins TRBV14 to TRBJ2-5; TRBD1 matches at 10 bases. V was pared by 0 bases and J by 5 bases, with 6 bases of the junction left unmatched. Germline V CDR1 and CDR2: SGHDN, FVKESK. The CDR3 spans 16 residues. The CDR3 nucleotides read TGTGCCAGCAGCCAAGATCTCGACAGGGGGCTGGAGACCCAGTACTTC. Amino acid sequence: CASSQDLDRGLETQYF.

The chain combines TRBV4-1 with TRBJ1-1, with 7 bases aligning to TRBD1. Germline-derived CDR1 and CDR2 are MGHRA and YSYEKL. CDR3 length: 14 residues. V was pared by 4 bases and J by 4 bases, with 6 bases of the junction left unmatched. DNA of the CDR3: TGCGCCAGCAGCCCTTTTGACAGGGCCACTGAAGCTTTCTTT. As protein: CASSPFDRATEAFF.

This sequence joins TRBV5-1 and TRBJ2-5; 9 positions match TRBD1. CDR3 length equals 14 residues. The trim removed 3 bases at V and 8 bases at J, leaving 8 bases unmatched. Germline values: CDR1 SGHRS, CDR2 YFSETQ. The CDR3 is CASSSGDRDSTQYF. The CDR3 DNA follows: TGCGCCAGCAGCTCCGGGGACAGGGATAGCACCCAGTACTTC.

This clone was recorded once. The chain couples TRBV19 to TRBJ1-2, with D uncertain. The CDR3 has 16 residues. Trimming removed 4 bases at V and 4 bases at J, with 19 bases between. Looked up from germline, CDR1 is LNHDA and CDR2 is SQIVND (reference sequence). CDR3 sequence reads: CASSSPEGGLGYGYTF. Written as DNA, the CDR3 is TGTGCCAGTAGTAGCCCGGAGGGAGGACTGGGCTATGGCTACACCTTC.

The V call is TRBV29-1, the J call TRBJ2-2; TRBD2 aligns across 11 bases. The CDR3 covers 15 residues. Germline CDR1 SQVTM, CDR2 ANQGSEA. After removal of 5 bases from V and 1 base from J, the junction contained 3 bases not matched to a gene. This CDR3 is CSVISGGVNTGELFF. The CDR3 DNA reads TGCAGCGTTATTAGCGGGGGGGTGAACACCGGGGAGCTGTTTTTT.

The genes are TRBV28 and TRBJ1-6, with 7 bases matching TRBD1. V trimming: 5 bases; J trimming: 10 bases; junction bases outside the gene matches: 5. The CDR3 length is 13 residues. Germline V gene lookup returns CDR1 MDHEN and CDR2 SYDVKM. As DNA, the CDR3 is TGTGCCAGCAGTCTTACAGGGGACTCACCCCTCCACTTT. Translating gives CASSLTGDSPLHF. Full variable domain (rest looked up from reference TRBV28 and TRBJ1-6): DVKVTQSSRYLVKRTGEKVFLECVQDMDHENMFWYRQDPGLGLRLIYFSYDVKMKEKGDIPEGYSVSREKKERFSLILESASTNQTSMYLCASSLTGDSPLHFGNGTRLTVT.

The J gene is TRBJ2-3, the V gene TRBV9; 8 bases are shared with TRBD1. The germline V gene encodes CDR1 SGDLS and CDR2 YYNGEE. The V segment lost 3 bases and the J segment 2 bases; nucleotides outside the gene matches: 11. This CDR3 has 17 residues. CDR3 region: CASSARAQGANTDTQYF. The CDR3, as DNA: TGTGCCAGCAGCGCGCGGGCCCAGGGGGCCAACACAGATACGCAGTATTTT.

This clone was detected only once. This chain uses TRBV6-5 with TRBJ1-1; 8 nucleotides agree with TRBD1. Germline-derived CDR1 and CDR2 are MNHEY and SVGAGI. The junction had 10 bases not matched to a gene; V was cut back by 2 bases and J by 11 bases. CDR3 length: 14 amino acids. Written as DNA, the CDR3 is TGTGCCAGCAGTTACGGGTCACAGGGGGAGGTGGCTTTCTTT. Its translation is CASSYGSQGEVAFF.

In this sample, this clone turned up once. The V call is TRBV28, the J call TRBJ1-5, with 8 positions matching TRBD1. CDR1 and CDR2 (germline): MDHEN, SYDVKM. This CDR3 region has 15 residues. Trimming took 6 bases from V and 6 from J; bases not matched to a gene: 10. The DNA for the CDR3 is TGTGCCAGCAGCCCCCCGGACAGGGTTCGTCAGCCCCAGCATTTT. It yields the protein CASSPPDRVRQPQHF.

CDR3 coding DNA: TGTGCCAGCAGTCTCAGGGTCTTGAGAGCTTTCTTT. This sequence encodes CASSLRVLRAFF. V usage is TRBV28 and J usage is TRBJ1-1; maybe TRBD1 (5 bases). Germline V gene sequence: CDR1 MDHEN, CDR2 SYDVKM. The length of the CDR3 is 12 residues. V dropped 5 bases and J dropped 10 bases, with 14 bases sitting between them.

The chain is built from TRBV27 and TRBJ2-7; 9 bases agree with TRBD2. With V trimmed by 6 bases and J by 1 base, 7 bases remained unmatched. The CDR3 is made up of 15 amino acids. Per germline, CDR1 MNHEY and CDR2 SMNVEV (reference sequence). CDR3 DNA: TGTGCCAGCAGCCAATTAGCGGGGGCTTCCTACGAGCAGTACTTC. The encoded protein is CASSQLAGASYEQYF.

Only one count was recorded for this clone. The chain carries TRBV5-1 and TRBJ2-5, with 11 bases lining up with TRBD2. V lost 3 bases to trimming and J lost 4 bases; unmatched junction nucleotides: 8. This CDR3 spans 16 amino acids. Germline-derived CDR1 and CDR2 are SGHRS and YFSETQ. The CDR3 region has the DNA TGCGCCAGCAGCTGGGGGACTAGCGGCGGCGGAGAGACCCAGTACTTC. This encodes CASSWGTSGGGETQYF. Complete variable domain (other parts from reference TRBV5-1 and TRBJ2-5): KAGVTQTPRYLIKTRGQQVTLSCSPISGHRSVSWYQQTPGQGLQFLFEYFSETQRNKGNFPGRFSGRQFSNSRSEMNVSTLELGDSALYLCASSWGTSGGGETQYFGPGTRLLVL.